These 5 T cell receptor beta chains share one sample of origin, sequenced in a study of diagnostic markers for celiac disease. One entry per CDR3 protein, without DNA, is what TCRdb gives after re-calling the reads. Recorded for this sample: just over 7,500 distinct CDR3 sequences. Sequencing was carried out using either unsorted cells or a sorted T cell fraction (not recorded which). The source of these receptors is a human donor. This table probably holds off-target reads from a library built for another chain.

The chain joins TRBV5-1 to TRBJ1-5; TCRdb selects TRBD1, and the lack of DNA leaves this call unchecked. CDR3 size: 15 residues. Germline CDR1 SGHRS, CDR2 YFSETQ. The CDR3 loop reads CASSFEGASNQPQHF.

This rearrangement joins TRBV12-3 or TRBV12-4 to TRBJ2-7. The CDR3 extends over 12 amino acids. The chain's CDR3 is CASSLMNYEQYF.

The chain uses TRBV10-3 and TRBJ1-3; TCRdb calls TRBD1, which cannot be checked without DNA. The CDR3 contains 15 residues. Germline V gene data show CDR1 as ENHRY and CDR2 as SYGVKD. CDR3 loop: CAISESRGLGNTIYF.

This clonotype is deemed medium-sized by its frequency. V usage is TRBV29-1 and J usage is TRBJ2-7; the D call from TCRdb, TRBD2, cannot be confirmed without DNA. This CDR3 has 14 residues. In germline, CDR1 is SQVTM, CDR2 ANQGSEA. CDR3 sequence reads: CSVCPQGAPRKQYF.

The V gene is TRBV5-1, the J gene TRBJ1-1. The length of the CDR3 is 13 residues. Germline CDR1 SGHRS, CDR2 YFSETQ. The CDR3 loop reads CASSLGQSTEAFF.